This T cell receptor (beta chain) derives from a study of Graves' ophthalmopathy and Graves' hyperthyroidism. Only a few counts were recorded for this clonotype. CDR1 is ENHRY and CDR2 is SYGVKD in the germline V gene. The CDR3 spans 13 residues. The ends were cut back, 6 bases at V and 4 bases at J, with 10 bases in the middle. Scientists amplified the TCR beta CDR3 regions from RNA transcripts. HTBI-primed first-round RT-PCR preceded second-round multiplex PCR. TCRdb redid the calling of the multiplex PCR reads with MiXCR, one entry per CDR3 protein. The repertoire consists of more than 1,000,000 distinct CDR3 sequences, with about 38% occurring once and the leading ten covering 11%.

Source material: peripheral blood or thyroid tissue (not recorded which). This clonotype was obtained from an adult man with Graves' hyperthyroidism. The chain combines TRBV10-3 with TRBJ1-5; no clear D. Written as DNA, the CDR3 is TGTGCCATCAGCGAAAATATGAATCAGCCCCAGCATTTT. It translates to CAISENMNQPQHF.